This TCR beta chain was sequenced for a study of T cell responses to AZD1222 COVID-19 vaccine. V lost 8 bases to trimming and J lost 2 bases, with 12 bases between them. The CDR3 consists of 13 residues. Profiling relied on immunoSEQ multiplex PCR, and the TCRdb table lists in-frame clones only, not all of them. The sample lists some 84,000 clones; about 87% were seen once. This chain links TRBV12-3 or TRBV12-4 with TRBJ1-1; D remains ambiguous. This receptor was identified in an adult in good health. Source: peripheral blood, taken on day 0 of AZD1222 vaccination. This CDR3 reads CASGMTSNTEAFF. CDR3 bases: TGTGCCAGCGGGATGACGAGTAACACTGAAGCTTTCTTT.